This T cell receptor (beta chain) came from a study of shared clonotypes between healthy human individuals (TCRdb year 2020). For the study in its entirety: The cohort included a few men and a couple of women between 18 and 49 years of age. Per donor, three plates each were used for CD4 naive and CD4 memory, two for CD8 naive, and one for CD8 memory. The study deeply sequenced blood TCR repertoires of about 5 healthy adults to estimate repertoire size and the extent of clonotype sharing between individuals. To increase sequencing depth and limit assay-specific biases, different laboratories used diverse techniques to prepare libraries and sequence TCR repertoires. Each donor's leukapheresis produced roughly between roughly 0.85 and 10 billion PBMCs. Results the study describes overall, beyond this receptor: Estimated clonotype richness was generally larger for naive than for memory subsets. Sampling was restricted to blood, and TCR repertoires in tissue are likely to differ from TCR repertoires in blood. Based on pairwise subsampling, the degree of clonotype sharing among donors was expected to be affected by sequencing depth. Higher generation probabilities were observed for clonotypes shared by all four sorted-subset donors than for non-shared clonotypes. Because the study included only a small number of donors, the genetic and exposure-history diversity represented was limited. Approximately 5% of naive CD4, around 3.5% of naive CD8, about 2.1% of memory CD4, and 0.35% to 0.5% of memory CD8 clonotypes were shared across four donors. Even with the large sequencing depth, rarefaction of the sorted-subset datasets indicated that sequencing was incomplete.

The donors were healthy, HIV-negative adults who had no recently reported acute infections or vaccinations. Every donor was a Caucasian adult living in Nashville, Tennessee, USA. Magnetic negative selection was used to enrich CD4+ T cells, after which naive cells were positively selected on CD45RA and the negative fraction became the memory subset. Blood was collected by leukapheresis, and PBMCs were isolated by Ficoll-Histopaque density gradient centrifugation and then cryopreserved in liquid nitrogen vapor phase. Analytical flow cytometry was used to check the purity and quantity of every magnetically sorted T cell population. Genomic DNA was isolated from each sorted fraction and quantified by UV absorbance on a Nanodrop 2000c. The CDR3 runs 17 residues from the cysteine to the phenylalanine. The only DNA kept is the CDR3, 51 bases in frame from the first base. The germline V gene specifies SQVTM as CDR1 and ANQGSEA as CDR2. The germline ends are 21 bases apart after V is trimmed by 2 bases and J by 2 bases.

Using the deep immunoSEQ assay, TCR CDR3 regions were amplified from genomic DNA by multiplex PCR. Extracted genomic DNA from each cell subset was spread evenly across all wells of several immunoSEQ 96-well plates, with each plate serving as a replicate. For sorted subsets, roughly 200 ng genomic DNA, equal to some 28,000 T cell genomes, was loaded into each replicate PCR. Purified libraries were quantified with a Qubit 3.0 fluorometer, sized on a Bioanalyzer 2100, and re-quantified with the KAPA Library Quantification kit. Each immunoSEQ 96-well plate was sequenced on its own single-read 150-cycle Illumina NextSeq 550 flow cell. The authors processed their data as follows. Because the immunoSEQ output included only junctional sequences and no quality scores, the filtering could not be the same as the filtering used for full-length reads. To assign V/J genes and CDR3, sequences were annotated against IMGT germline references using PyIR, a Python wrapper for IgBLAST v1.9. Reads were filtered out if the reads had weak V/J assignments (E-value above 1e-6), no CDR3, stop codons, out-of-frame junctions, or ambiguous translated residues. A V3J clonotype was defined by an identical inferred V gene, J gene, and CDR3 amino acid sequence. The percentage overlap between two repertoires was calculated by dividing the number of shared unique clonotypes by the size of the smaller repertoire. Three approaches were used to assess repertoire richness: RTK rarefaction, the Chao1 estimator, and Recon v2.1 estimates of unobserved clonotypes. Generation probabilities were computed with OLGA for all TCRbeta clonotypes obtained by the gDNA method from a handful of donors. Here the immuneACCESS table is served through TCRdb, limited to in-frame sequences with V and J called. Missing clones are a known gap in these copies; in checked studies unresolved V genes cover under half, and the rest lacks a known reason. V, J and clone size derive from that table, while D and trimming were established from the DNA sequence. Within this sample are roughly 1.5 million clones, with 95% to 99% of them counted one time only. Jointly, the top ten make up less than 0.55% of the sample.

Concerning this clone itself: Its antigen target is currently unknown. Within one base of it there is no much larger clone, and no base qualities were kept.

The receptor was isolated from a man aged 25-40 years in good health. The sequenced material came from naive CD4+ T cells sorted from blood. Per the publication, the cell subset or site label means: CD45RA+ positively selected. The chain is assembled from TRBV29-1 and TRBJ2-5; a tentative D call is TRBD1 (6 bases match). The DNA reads TGCAGCGTTGAACAAGAGGTGGGAGTAAGGGGGCAAGAGACCCAGTACTTC. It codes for CSVEQEVGVRGQETQYF.